The entry below gives a single T cell receptor (beta chain) sequence along with its context. No antigen is known for it. The assay ran at deep level. An even split of each subset's genomic DNA across several immunoSEQ plates was performed. Profiling relied on immunoSEQ multiplex PCR, and the TCRdb table lists in-frame clones only, not all of them. The repertoire includes over a million clones, over 95% of them detected once, and approximately 1.1% sits in the top ten. These data belong to a study of shared clonotypes between healthy human individuals. Study-wide results and limits: Clonotypes not shared had lower generation probabilities than those common to all four donors.

Germline values: CDR1 MNHNY, CDR2 SVGAGI (reference sequence). With 6 bases removed from V and 0 bases from J, the gap between germline ends came to 9 bases. This CDR3 has 13 amino acids. The sequencing input was naive CD4+ T cells sorted from blood. The subset is: CD45RA+ positively selected. The receptor was isolated from a man in his thirties or forties in good health. The chain employs TRBV6-6 and TRBJ2-7; D remains ambiguous. The CDR3 DNA reads as TGTGCCAGCAGCCGTGAGAGCTCCTACGAGCAGTACTTC. This encodes CASSRESSYEQYF.